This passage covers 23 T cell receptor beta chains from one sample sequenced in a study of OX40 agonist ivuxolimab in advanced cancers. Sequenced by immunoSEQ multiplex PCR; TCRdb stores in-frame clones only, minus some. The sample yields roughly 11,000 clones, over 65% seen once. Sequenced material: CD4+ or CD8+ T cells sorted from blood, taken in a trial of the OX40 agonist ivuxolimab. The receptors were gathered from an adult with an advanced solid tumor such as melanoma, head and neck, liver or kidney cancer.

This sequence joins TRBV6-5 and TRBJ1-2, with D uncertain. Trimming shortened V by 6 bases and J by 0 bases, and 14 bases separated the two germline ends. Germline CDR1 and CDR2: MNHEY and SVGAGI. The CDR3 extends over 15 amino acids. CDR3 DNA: TGTGCCAGCAGCCAACAAGGCGGATCTAACTATGGCTACACCTTC. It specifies CASSQQGGSNYGYTF.

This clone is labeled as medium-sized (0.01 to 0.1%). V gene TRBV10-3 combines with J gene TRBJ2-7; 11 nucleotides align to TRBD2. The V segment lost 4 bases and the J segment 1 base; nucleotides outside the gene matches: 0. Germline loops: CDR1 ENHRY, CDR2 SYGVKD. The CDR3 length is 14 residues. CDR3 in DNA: TGTGCCATCAGTGTAGCGGGAGGGTCCTACGAGCAGTACTTC. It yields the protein CAISVAGGSYEQYF.

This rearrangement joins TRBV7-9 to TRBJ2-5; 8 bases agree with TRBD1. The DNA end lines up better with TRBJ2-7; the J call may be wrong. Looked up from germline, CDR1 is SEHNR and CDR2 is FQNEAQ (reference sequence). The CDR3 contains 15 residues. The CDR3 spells CASSLARQGLYEQYF. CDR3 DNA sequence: TGTGCCAGCAGCTTAGCCCGACAGGGGTTATACGAGCAGTACTTC.

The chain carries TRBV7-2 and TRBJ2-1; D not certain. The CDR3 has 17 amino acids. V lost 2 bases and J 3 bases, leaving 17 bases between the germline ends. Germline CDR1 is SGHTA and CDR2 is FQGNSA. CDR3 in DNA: TGTGCCAGCAGCTTAAATCCCCTCGTTAACATCTACAATGAGCAGTTCTTC. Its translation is CASSLNPLVNIYNEQFF.

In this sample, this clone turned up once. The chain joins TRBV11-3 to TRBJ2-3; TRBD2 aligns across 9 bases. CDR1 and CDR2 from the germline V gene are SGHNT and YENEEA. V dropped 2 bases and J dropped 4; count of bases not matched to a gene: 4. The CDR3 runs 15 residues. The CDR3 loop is CASSLRAGGADTQYF. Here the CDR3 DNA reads TGTGCCAGCAGCTTACGAGCGGGGGGCGCAGATACGCAGTATTTT.

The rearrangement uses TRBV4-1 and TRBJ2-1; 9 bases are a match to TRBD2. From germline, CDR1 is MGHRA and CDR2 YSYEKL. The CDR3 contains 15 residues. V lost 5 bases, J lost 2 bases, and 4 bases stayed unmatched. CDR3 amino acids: CASSDSGSAYNEQFF. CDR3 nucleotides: TGCGCCAGCAGCGATAGCGGGAGTGCCTACAATGAGCAGTTCTTC.

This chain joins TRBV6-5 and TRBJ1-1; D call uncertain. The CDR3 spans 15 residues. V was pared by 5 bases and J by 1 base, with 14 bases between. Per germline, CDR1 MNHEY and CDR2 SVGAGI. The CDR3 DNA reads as TGTGCCAGCAGTCCGTGGGCCGGGCCGAACACTGAAGCTTTCTTT. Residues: CASSPWAGPNTEAFF.

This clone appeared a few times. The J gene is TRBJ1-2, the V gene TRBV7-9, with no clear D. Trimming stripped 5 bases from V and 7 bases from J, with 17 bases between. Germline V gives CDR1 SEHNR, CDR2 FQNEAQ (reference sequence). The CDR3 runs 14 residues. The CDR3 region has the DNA TGTGCCAGCAGCGTAGGGAGGGAAAGATCTGGCTACACCTTC. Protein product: CASSVGRERSGYTF.

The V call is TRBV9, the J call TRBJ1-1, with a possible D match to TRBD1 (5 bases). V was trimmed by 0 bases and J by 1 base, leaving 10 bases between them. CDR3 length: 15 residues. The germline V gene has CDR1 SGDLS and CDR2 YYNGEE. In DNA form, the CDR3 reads TGTGCCAGCAGCGTAGTTGGAGGGGAGAACACTGAAGCTTTCTTT. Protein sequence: CASSVVGGENTEAFF.

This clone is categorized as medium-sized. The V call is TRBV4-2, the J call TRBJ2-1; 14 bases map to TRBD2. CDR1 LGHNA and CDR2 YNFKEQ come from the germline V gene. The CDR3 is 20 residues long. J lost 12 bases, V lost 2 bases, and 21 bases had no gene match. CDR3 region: CASSQSAALGGTSGSRVQFF. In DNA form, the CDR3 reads TGTGCCAGCAGCCAATCTGCGGCGCTGGGTGGGACTAGCGGGAGTAGGGTGCAGTTCTTC.

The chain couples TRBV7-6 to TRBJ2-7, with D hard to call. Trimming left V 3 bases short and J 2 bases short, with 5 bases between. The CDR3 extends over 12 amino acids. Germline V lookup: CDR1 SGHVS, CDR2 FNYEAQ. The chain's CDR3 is CASSLDPYEQYF. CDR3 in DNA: TGTGCCAGCAGCTTGGACCCCTACGAGCAGTACTTC.

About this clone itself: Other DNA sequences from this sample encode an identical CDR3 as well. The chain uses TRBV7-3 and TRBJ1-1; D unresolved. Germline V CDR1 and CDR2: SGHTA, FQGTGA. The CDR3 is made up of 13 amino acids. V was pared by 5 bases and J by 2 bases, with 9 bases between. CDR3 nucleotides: TGTGCCAGCAGCACTGGGCCCAACACTGAAGCTTTCTTT. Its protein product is CASSTGPNTEAFF.

The CDR3, as DNA: TGTGCCAGCAGTTTATCTCTGAGGGGGACAGGGCAATACAATGAGCAGTTCTTC. This encodes CASSLSLRGTGQYNEQFF. The V call is TRBV27, the J call TRBJ2-1; the match to TRBD1 covers 9 bases. The CDR3 has 18 residues. Germline loops: CDR1 MNHEY, CDR2 SMNVEV (reference sequence). The ends lost 0 bases at V and 4 bases at J; junction bases unmatched: 10.

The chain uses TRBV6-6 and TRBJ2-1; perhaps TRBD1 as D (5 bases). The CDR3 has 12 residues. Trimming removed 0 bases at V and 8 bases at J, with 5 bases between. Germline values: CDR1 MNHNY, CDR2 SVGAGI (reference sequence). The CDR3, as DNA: TGTGCCAGCAGTTACTCAGGGGATGAGCAGTTCTTC. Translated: CASSYSGDEQFF.

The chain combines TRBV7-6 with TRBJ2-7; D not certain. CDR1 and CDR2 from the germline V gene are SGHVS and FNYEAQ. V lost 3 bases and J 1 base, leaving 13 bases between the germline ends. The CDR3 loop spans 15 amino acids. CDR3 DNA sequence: TGTGCCAGCAGCTTTGGCGAAGAGATATCCTACGAGCAGTACTTC. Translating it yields CASSFGEEISYEQYF.

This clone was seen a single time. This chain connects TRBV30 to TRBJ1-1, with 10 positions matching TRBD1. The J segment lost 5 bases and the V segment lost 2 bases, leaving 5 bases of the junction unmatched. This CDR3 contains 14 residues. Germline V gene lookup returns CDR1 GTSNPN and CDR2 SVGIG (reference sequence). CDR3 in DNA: TGTGCCTGGAGTATAGGACAGGGGGGGACTGAAGCTTTCTTT. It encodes CAWSIGQGGTEAFF.

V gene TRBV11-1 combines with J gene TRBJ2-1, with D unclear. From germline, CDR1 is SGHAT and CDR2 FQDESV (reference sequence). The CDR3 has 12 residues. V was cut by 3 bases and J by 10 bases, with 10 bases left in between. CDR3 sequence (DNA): TGTGCCAGCAGCTTGGTCTACCAGGAGCAGTTCTTC. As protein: CASSLVYQEQFF.

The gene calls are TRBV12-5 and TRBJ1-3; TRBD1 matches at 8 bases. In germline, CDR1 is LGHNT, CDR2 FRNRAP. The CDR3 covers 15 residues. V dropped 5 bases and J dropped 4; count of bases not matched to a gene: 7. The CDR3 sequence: CASGSGQGSGNTIYF. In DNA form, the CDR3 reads TGTGCTAGTGGTAGCGGACAGGGCTCAGGAAACACCATATATTTT.

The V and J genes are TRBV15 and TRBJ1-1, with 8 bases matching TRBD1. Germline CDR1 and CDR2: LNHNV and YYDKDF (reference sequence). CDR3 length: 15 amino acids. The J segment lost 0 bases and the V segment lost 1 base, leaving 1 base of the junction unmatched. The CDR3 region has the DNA TGTGCCACCAGCAGAGCAGGGGGCCTGAACACTGAAGCTTTCTTT. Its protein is CATSRAGGLNTEAFF.

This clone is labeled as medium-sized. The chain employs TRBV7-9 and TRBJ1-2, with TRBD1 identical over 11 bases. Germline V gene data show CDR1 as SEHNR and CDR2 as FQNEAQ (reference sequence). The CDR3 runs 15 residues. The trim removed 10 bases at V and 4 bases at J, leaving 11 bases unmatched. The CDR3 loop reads CATTAGGQGVYGYTF. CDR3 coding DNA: TGTGCCACCACAGCTGGGGGACAGGGGGTCTATGGCTACACCTTC.

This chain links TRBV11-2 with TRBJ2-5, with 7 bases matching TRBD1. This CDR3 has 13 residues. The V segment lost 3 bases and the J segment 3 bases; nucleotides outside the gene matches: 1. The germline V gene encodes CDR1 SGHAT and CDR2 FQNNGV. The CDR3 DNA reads TGTGCCAGCAGCTTTGGACAGGAAGAGACCCAGTACTTC. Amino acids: CASSFGQEETQYF. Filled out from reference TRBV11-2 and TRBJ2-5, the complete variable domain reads EAGVAQSPRYKIIEKRQSVAFWCNPISGHATLYWYQQILGQGPKLLIQFQNNGVVDDSQLPKDRFSAERLKGVDSTLKIQPAKLEDSAVYLCASSFGQEETQYFGPGTRLLVL.

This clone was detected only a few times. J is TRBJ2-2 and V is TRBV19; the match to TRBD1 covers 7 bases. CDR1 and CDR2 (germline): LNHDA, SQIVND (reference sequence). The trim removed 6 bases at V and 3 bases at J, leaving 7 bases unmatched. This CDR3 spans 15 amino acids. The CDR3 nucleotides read TGTGCCAGTAGGTCCGGGACAGAATACACCGGGGAGCTGTTTTTT. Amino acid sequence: CASRSGTEYTGELFF.

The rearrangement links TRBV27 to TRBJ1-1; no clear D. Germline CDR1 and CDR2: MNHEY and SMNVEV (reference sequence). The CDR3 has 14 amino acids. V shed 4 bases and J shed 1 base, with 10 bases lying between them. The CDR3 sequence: CASSSYPANTEAFF. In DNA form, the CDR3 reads TGTGCCAGCAGTTCCTATCCCGCGAACACTGAAGCTTTCTTT.